The TCR beta chain under discussion was sequenced for a study of T cell changes during pregnancy in multiple sclerosis. Produced via immunoSEQ multiplex PCR; TCRdb's table is partial and in-frame only. The data show about 38,000 clones, with 90% to 95% seen just once and 0.3% to 0.4% held by the top ten. This sample comprised CD4+ T cells from peripheral blood mononuclear cells, obtained in the third trimester of pregnancy. The TCR sequence derives from a female donor in good health, enrolled as a control in a pregnancy study.

The CDR3 reads CASSYGDRVGPEAFF. As DNA, the CDR3 is TGTGCCAGCAGTTACGGGGACAGGGTAGGACCTGAAGCTTTCTTT. The V gene is TRBV6-5, the J gene TRBJ1-1; TRBD1 matches 9 bases. V was pared by 2 bases and J by 6 bases, with 7 bases of the junction left unmatched. The CDR3 totals 15 residues. The germline gives CDR1 MNHEY, CDR2 SVGAGI.